The 18 T cell receptor beta chains below all came from one sample that was sequenced in a study of regulatory T cells in long-lasting Graves disease. Time point: persistent/refractory GD, antithyroid drugs over 5 years with positive TRAb. TCR sequences were obtained from RNA taken from PBMCs. TCR beta libraries were built with iRepertoire HTBI primers and Arm-PCR of CDR3 regions. MiXCR, applied by TCRdb to the multiplex PCR reads, yields one record per CDR3 protein. Seen here are some 440,000 distinct CDR3 sequences, roughly 20% observed once, and the top ten hold about 8.3%. Specimen: peripheral blood mononuclear cells (PBMCs), collected when the disease was refractory, from a patient treated with antithyroid drugs. These receptors all stem from a female donor with Graves disease.

Many counts were recorded for this clonotype. CDR3 nucleotides: TGTGCCAGCAGTGATACGGATCAACGGTTTTCTGGAGGCTACACCTTC. Protein: CASSDTDQRFSGGYTF. The chain uses TRBV2 and TRBJ1-2, with D unclear. Germline lookup yields CDR1 SNHLY and CDR2 FYNNEI. The CDR3 length is 16 residues. V was cut by 3 bases and J by 8 bases, with 22 bases left in between.

This clonotype appeared a few times. The chain employs TRBV9 and TRBJ2-3; D unresolved. The CDR3 consists of 14 residues. V gave up 0 bases and J gave up 4 bases, with 9 bases separating them. Germline V gene lookup returns CDR1 SGDLS and CDR2 YYNGEE. The CDR3 loop is CASSVVGSSDTQYF. The DNA for the CDR3 is TGTGCCAGCAGCGTAGTAGGTAGTTCAGATACGCAGTATTTT.

This clonotype was detected many times. The CDR3 nucleotides read TGTGCCAGCAGCGCTAGGGACCGTCCCTACGAGCAGTACTTC. It codes for CASSARDRPYEQYF. The chain is built from TRBV7-9 and TRBJ2-7; D tentatively fits TRBD1 or TRBD2 (5 bases each). Trimming pared 5 bases from V and 2 bases from J, leaving 13 bases between. The CDR3 is 14 residues long. Per the germline V gene, CDR1 is SEHNR and CDR2 is FQNEAQ (reference sequence).

The sample holds a few counts of this clonotype. V is TRBV28 and J is TRBJ2-7; possible D gene TRBD2, 6 bases. Germline V gene sequence: CDR1 MDHEN, CDR2 SYDVKM. The CDR3 has 15 residues. The ends were cut back, 5 bases at V and 3 bases at J, with 17 bases in the middle. The CDR3 spells CASSVSTSHVYEQYF. The CDR3 DNA sequence: TGTGCCAGCAGTGTCTCGACTAGTCATGTCTACGAGCAGTACTTC.

This clonotype has more than one count but fewer than ten. The chain combines TRBV5-4 with TRBJ2-5; the match to TRBD2 covers 7 bases. The germline gives CDR1 SGHNT, CDR2 YYREEE (reference sequence). The V and J ends lost 4 bases and 4 bases, in that order; junction bases with no gene match: 16. There are 17 residues in the CDR3. The CDR3 nucleotides are TGTGCCAGCAGCGGGGGGAGTCGCGGGAGAGGCGGAGAGACCCAGTACTTC. Amino acid sequence: CASSGGSRGRGGETQYF.

As to this clonotype: One end of the junction fails to match germline, which may point to a read error. The V gene is TRBV7-3, the J gene TRBJ2-1; D may be TRBD1 (6 bases). This CDR3 is 14 amino acids long. Germline V gene data show CDR1 as SGHTA and CDR2 as FQGTGA. CDR3 sequence reads: CASSLTRGDNEQSF. CDR3 in DNA: TGTGCCAGCAGCTTAACACGAGGGGACAATGAGCAGTCCTTC.

V and J are TRBV7-4 and TRBJ1-4; no firm D call. The CDR3 totals 12 residues. The germline V gene has CDR1 SGHVT and CDR2 SQSDAQ. Trimming shortened V by 2 bases and J by 7 bases, and 5 bases separated the two germline ends. In DNA, the CDR3 is TGTGCCAGCAGCTTAATAAGTGAAAAACTGTTTTTT. It is translated as CASSLISEKLFF.

This clonotype was seen ten or more times. The V call is TRBV6-1, the J call TRBJ2-7; 7 nucleotides agree with TRBD1. This CDR3 region has 14 residues. J lost 6 bases, V lost 7 bases, and 12 bases had no gene match. CDR1 MNHNS and CDR2 SASEGT come from the germline V gene. CDR3 protein: CASISDRTLSEQYF. The CDR3 region has the DNA TGTGCCAGCATCTCGGACAGGACCCTCTCCGAGCAGTACTTC.

This clonotype occurred a few times. V usage is TRBV5-1 and J usage is TRBJ2-1, with D possibly being TRBD1 (6 bases). V was shortened by 4 bases and J by 6 bases, with 14 bases between the two germline ends. This CDR3 spans 14 amino acids. The germline CDR1 and CDR2 sequences are SGHRS and YFSETQ. CDR3 residues: CASSKLRDINEQFF. The CDR3 DNA reads TGCGCCAGCAGCAAACTCCGGGACATCAATGAGCAGTTCTTC.

This clonotype was detected only a few times. This chain connects TRBV7-9 to TRBJ1-1; D gene unclear. Germline assignment: CDR1 SEHNR and CDR2 FQNEAQ (reference sequence). V was trimmed by 5 bases and J by 1 base, leaving 11 bases between them. This CDR3 has 14 residues. The CDR3: CASSEDGKNTEAFF. The CDR3 bases are TGTGCCAGCAGCGAGGACGGAAAGAACACTGAAGCTTTCTTT.

Regarding this clonotype: A much larger clone differs from this one at a single base, so this may be a read error. The chain is built from TRBV6-2 or TRBV6-3 and TRBJ1-1, with a possible D match to TRBD1 (5 bases). This CDR3 is built from 14 residues. V lost 6 bases and J lost 7, with 18 bases in between. CDR1 is MNHEY and CDR2 is SVGEGT in the germline V gene. The CDR3 sequence: CASRYLGRAVEAFF. The CDR3 bases are TGTGCCAGCAGGTATCTGGGCAGGGCTGTTGAAGCTTTCTTT.

This clonotype was counted many times. This chain connects TRBV6-2 or TRBV6-3 to TRBJ1-1; a possible D gene is TRBD1 (6 bases). The germline gives CDR1 MNHEY, CDR2 SVGEGT. V was trimmed by 4 bases and J by 4 bases, leaving 13 bases between them. The CDR3 runs to 14 residues. The CDR3 region is CASSSRGSGTEAFF. The CDR3 region has the DNA TGTGCCAGCAGTTCCAGGGGTTCGGGCACTGAAGCTTTCTTT.

This clonotype was counted at least ten times. CDR3 in DNA: TGTGCCAGCAGTCTCAGGGACAACTTTAATGAAAAACTGTTTTTT. This translates into CASSLRDNFNEKLFF. The chain carries TRBV12-3 or TRBV12-4 and TRBJ1-4; possible D gene TRBD1, 6 bases. This CDR3 spans 15 amino acids. The ends were cut back, 5 bases at V and 4 bases at J, with 14 bases in the middle.

This chain connects TRBV7-9 to TRBJ2-7; no reliable D call. The CDR3 length is 14 residues. Trimming took off 4 bases at V and 1 base at J, with 11 bases between the two ends. Germline loops: CDR1 SEHNR, CDR2 FQNEAQ (reference sequence). The CDR3 loop is CASSYRIDSYEQYF. The CDR3 DNA sequence: TGTGCCAGCAGCTATAGGATAGATTCCTACGAGCAGTACTTC.

V is TRBV28 and J is TRBJ2-3; 14 bases match TRBD2. The CDR3 consists of 17 residues. With 6 bases clipped from V and 1 base from J, the junction kept 6 bases outside the gene matches. Germline loops: CDR1 MDHEN, CDR2 SYDVKM. CDR3 bases: TGTGCCAGCAGCGGCGGGGGACTAGCGGGAGGCACAGATACGCAGTATTTT. It encodes CASSGGGLAGGTDTQYF.

The V and J genes are TRBV4-3 and TRBJ1-3; D is unresolved. The CDR3 loop spans 15 amino acids. Germline CDR1 reads LGHNA; CDR2 reads YSLEER. V shed 0 bases and J shed 1 base, with 7 bases lying between them. This CDR3 is CASSQDPNSGNTIYF. CDR3 DNA: TGCGCCAGCAGCCAAGATCCCAATTCTGGAAACACCATATATTTT.

This sequence joins TRBV7-9 and TRBJ2-7; D is ambiguous. CDR3 length: 16 amino acids. The V gene's germline CDR1 is SEHNR and CDR2 FQNEAQ (reference sequence). V was shortened by 2 bases and J by 4 bases, with 18 bases between the two germline ends. CDR3 protein: CASSLTGGDNPYEQYF. CDR3 DNA sequence: TGTGCCAGCAGCTTAACGGGCGGAGACAATCCGTACGAGCAGTACTTC.

Here the CDR3 DNA reads TGTGCCAGCTCACTCGGCAGGGTCCGCTCCTACGAGCAGTACTTC. Its protein product is CASSLGRVRSYEQYF. The chain uses TRBV18 and TRBJ2-7; tentative D call: TRBD1 (5 bases). Germline CDR1 and CDR2: KGHSH and LQKENI. The CDR3 covers 15 residues. Deletions cut 4 bases from V and 0 bases from J, with 13 bases between.